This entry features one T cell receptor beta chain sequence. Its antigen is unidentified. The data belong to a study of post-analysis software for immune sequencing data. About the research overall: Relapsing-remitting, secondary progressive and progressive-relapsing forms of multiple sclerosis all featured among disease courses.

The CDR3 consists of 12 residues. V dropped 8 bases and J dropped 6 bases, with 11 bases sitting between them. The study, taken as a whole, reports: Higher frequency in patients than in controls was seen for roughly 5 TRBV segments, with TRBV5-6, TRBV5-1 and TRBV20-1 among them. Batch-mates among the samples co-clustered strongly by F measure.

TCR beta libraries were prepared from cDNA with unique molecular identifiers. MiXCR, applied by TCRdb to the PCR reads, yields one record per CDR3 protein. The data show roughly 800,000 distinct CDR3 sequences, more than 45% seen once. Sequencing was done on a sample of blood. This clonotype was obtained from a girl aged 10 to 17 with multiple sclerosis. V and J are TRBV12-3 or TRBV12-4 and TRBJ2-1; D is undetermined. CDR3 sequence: CASVKETNEQFF. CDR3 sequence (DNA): TGTGCCAGCGTAAAGGAGACCAATGAGCAGTTCTTC.